One and the same sample provided the 21 T cell receptor beta chains below, sequenced in a study of blood T cell repertoires in COVID-19. Profiling relied on immunoSEQ multiplex PCR, and the TCRdb table lists in-frame clones only, not all of them. The data hold 200,000 to 300,000 clones, with around nine tenths observed a single time. Sequenced material: peripheral blood. All receptors derive from a man in his forties or fifties who had recovered from COVID-19.

The gene calls are TRBV7-8 and TRBJ2-3; the match to TRBD2 covers 7 bases. After removal of 9 bases from V and 2 bases from J, the junction contained 17 bases not matched to a gene. The CDR3 totals 17 residues. Germline loops: CDR1 SGHVS, CDR2 FQNEAQ. Written as DNA, the CDR3 is TGTGCCAGTGGGGGGGGGTCCTCCTTTATGTCCACAGATACGCAGTATTTT. This gives the protein CASGGGSSFMSTDTQYF.

The rearrangement links TRBV19 to TRBJ1-3, with 7 bases identical to TRBD1. The germline V gene encodes CDR1 LNHDA and CDR2 SQIVND (reference sequence). V was clipped by 4 bases and J by 0 bases; unmatched bases: 6. The CDR3 is made up of 16 amino acids. CDR3 DNA sequence: TGTGCCAGTAGTAGTCAATACAGGGGCTCTGGAAACACCATATATTTT. As protein: CASSSQYRGSGNTIYF.

This chain joins TRBV2 and TRBJ1-4, with 9 bases identical to TRBD1. CDR1 is SNHLY and CDR2 is FYNNEI in the germline V gene. The ends lost 6 bases at V and 8 bases at J; junction bases unmatched: 10. The CDR3 runs 15 residues. The CDR3 loop reads CASRSSGQGFEKLFF. The CDR3 nucleotides read TGTGCCAGCAGGTCCTCGGGACAGGGCTTCGAAAAACTGTTTTTT.

The chain uses TRBV5-8 and TRBJ2-1; TRBD2 is a possible D gene (5 bases). The ends were cut back, 4 bases at V and 3 bases at J, with 14 bases in the middle. This CDR3 is 15 amino acids long. Germline-derived CDR1 and CDR2 are SGHTS and YDEGEE. The CDR3 region is CASSHTSLVYNEQFF. For the CDR3, the DNA is TGTGCCAGCAGCCATACTAGTTTAGTCTACAATGAGCAGTTCTTC.

The chain joins TRBV29-1 to TRBJ2-3, with D possibly being TRBD2 (5 bases). Looked up from germline, CDR1 is SQVTM and CDR2 is ANQGSEA. The CDR3 length is 10 residues. V lost 4 bases, J lost 8 bases, and 7 bases lay in between. CDR3 region: CSVASGTQYF. CDR3 DNA sequence: TGCAGCGTTGCCAGCGGTACGCAGTATTTT.

The V gene is TRBV19, the J gene TRBJ2-6; 7 bases are shared with TRBD1. V lost 3 bases, J lost 3 bases, and 5 bases stayed unmatched. The CDR3 is 16 amino acids. CDR1 and CDR2 from the germline V gene are LNHDA and SQIVND (reference sequence). CDR3 sequence reads: CASSIPYRGGANVLTF. The CDR3 DNA reads as TGTGCCAGTAGTATCCCCTACAGGGGTGGGGCCAACGTCCTGACTTTC.

V usage is TRBV19 and J usage is TRBJ2-7; the match to TRBD2 covers 7 bases. From germline, CDR1 is LNHDA and CDR2 SQIVND (reference sequence). This CDR3 has 15 amino acids. Germline trimming cut 2 bases from V and 2 bases from J; bases unmatched to any gene: 6. In nucleotides, the CDR3 is TGTGCCAGTAGTATAATGAGGGACTATCCCTACGAGCAGTACTTC. This translates into CASSIMRDYPYEQYF.

The chain employs TRBV2 and TRBJ2-7; 9 bases map to TRBD2. V gave up 6 bases and J gave up 3 bases; unmatched junction bases: 6. Germline V gene data show CDR1 as SNHLY and CDR2 as FYNNEI. CDR3 length equals 14 residues. The CDR3, as DNA: TGTGCCAGCAGGGGCGGGAGGGCTGGCTACGAGCAGTACTTC. This translates into CASRGGRAGYEQYF.

The CDR3 loop reads CASSDEGGEEAYGYTF. The CDR3 DNA is TGTGCCAGCAGTGACGAAGGGGGTGAGGAGGCCTATGGCTACACCTTC. The rearrangement links TRBV6-4 to TRBJ1-2, with a possible D match to TRBD1 (6 bases). CDR3 length equals 16 residues. Germline V gives CDR1 MRHNA, CDR2 SNTAGT. Trimming left V 2 bases short and J 4 bases short, with 17 bases between.

The rearrangement uses TRBV7-8 and TRBJ2-1, with TRBD2 identical over 10 bases. With V trimmed by 3 bases and J by 9 bases, 11 bases remained unmatched. Germline CDR1 is SGHVS and CDR2 is FQNEAQ. The CDR3 is made up of 16 amino acids. CDR3 sequence: CASSFGLAEISSEQFF. CDR3 nucleotides: TGTGCCAGCAGCTTTGGACTAGCGGAGATATCCAGTGAGCAGTTCTTC.

The rearrangement joins TRBV28 to TRBJ2-3, with TRBD1 identical over 7 bases. The trim removed 7 bases at V and 3 bases at J, leaving 4 bases unmatched. The germline gives CDR1 MDHEN, CDR2 SYDVKM. CDR3 length: 13 amino acids. The DNA of the CDR3 is TGTGCCAGCATGTCAGGGGGAACAGATACGCAGTATTTT. Protein product: CASMSGGTDTQYF.

The gene calls are TRBV18 and TRBJ1-6; 8 bases line up with TRBD1. The CDR3 runs 16 residues. Germline V gives CDR1 KGHSH, CDR2 LQKENI. Trimming at V came to 4 bases and at J to 7 bases, leaving 9 bases not matched to a gene. CDR3 sequence (DNA): TGTGCCAGCTCACGGGATGCGGACAGGGTGAATTCACCCCTCCACTTT. Amino acids: CASSRDADRVNSPLHF.

Ten or more counts support this clone. V gene TRBV6-5 combines with J gene TRBJ2-1; 7 bases line up with TRBD2. The CDR3 totals 15 residues. Germline V CDR1 and CDR2: MNHEY, SVGAGI. The J segment lost 4 bases and the V segment lost 4 bases, leaving 7 bases of the junction unmatched. CDR3 residues: CASSFLADPYNEQFF. The CDR3 nucleotides are TGTGCCAGCAGTTTTCTAGCGGATCCTTACAATGAGCAGTTCTTC.

This clone was recorded once. The chain recombines TRBV5-4 with TRBJ1-1; tentative D call: TRBD1 (5 bases). CDR3 size: 15 residues. V lost 4 bases to trimming and J lost 4 bases, with 17 bases between them. Per germline, CDR1 SGHNT and CDR2 YYREEE (reference sequence). In nucleotides, the CDR3 is TGTGCCAGCAGCCGTACAGGTCCTTTTGTCACTGAAGCTTTCTTT. Protein: CASSRTGPFVTEAFF.

The V call is TRBV7-9, the J call TRBJ1-4, with a weak D call TRBD1 (5 bases). CDR1 and CDR2 (germline): SEHNR, FQNEAQ (reference sequence). V lost 5 bases, J lost 7 bases, and 11 bases lay in between. The CDR3 consists of 13 residues. The CDR3 loop reads CASSTGGVEKLFF. The CDR3 region has the DNA TGTGCCAGCAGCACCGGGGGGGTTGAAAAACTGTTTTTT. Filled out from reference TRBV7-9 and TRBJ1-4, the complete variable domain reads DTGVSQNPRHKITKRGQNVTFRCDPISEHNRLYWYRQTLGQGPEFLTYFQNEAQLEKSRLLSDRFSAERPKGSFSTLEIQRTEQGDSAMYLCASSTGGVEKLFFGSGTQLSVL.

J is TRBJ1-2 and V is TRBV6-1, with 11 bases identical to TRBD1. Germline trimming cut 3 bases from V and 8 bases from J; bases unmatched to any gene: 11. CDR3 length: 16 amino acids. Germline V gives CDR1 MNHNS, CDR2 SASEGT. The CDR3: CASSEMDRGLSTGYTF. CDR3 DNA: TGTGCCAGCAGTGAGATGGACAGGGGGCTTTCAACGGGCTACACCTTC.

The rearrangement links TRBV30 to TRBJ1-4; D is unclear. The CDR3 spans 13 residues. Trimming shortened V by 3 bases and J by 6 bases, and 11 bases separated the two germline ends. CDR1 is GTSNPN, CDR2 SVGIG, per germline (reference sequence). The CDR3 protein is CAWRPRWDEKLFF. The CDR3 nucleotides read TGTGCCTGGAGACCTAGGTGGGATGAAAAACTGTTTTTT. The variable domain in full, completed from reference TRBV30 and TRBJ1-4, reads SQTIHQWPATLVQPVGSPLSLECTVEGTSNPNLYWYRQAAGRGLQLLFYSVGIGQISSEVPQNLSASRPQDRQFILSSKKLLLSDSGFYLCAWRPRWDEKLFFGSGTQLSVL.

The CDR3 region has the DNA TGTGCCAGCAGCGCGGGGACAGGGGGCGCAAACACCGGGGAGCTGTTTTTT. It translates to CASSAGTGGANTGELFF. The chain combines TRBV11-3 with TRBJ2-2; 12 bases match TRBD1. The trim removed 5 bases at V and 2 bases at J, leaving 6 bases unmatched. This CDR3 is built from 17 residues. Germline V CDR1 and CDR2: SGHNT, YENEEA.

The CDR3 nucleotides are TGTGCCAGCAGAAGGGGACAGGGGGCGGTCACTGAAGCTTTCTTT. It encodes CASRRGQGAVTEAFF. The J gene is TRBJ1-1, the V gene TRBV7-9; 12 bases are shared with TRBD1. V gave up 6 bases and J gave up 4 bases; unmatched junction bases: 6. CDR1 SEHNR and CDR2 FQNEAQ come from the germline V gene (reference sequence). The CDR3 covers 15 residues.

This chain connects TRBV19 to TRBJ1-2, with D unresolved. The V gene's germline CDR1 is LNHDA and CDR2 SQIVND (reference sequence). Trimming removed 5 bases from V and 6 bases from J, with 22 bases in between. The CDR3 consists of 16 residues. The CDR3 loop reads CASSASVTFSLDGYTF. Written as DNA, the CDR3 is TGTGCCAGTAGTGCGTCGGTAACGTTTTCTCTCGATGGCTACACCTTC. The full variable domain, its missing parts supplied by reference TRBV19 and TRBJ1-2, is DGGITQSPKYLFRKEGQNVTLSCEQNLNHDAMYWYRQDPGQGLRLIYYSQIVNDFQKGDIAEGYSVSREKKESFPLTVTSAQKNPTAFYLCASSASVTFSLDGYTFGSGTRLTVV.

The chain combines TRBV4-2 with TRBJ1-4, with D perhaps TRBD1 (6 bases). Trimming took off 1 base at V and 5 bases at J, with 11 bases between the two ends. Germline assignment: CDR1 LGHNA and CDR2 YNFKEQ. The CDR3 runs 15 residues. DNA for the CDR3: TGTGCCAGCAGCCAAGGTGACGGGACAAATGAAAAACTGTTTTTT. Its translation is CASSQGDGTNEKLFF.